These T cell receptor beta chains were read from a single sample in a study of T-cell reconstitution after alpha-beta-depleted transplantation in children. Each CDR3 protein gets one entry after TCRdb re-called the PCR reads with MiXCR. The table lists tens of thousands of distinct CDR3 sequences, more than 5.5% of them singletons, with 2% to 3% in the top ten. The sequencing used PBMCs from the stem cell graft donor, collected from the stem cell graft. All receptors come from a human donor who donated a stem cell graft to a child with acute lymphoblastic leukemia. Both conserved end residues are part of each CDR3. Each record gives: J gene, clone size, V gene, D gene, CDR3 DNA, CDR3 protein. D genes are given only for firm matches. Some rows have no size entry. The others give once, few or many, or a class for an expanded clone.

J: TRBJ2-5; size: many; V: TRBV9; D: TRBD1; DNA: TGTGCCAGCAGCGTCAGCACAGGGGTAGAGACCCAGTACTTC; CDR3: CASSVSTGVETQYF
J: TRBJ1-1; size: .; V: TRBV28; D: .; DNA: TGTGCCAGCAGTTTCCCGTTCACAGGGCTTAACACTGAAGCTTTCTTT; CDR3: CASSFPFTGLNTEAFF
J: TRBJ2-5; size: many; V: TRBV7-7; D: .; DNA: TGTGCCAGCAGCTCCTTGGACAGTCAAGAGACCCAGTACTTC; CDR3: CASSSLDSQETQYF
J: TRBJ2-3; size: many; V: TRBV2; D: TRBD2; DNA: TGTGCCAGCAGAGGACTAGCGGGGGGCACAGATACGCAGTATTTT; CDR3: CASRGLAGGTDTQYF
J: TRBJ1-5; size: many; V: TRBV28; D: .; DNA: TGTGCCAGCAGTTTAGCACCGATGAGCAATCAGCCCCAGCATTTT; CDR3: CASSLAPMSNQPQHF
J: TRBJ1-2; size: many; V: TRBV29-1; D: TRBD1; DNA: TGCAGCGGGGGACAGAATAACTATGGCTACACCTTC; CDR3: CSGGQNNYGYTF
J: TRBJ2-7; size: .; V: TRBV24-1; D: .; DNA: TGTGCCACCAGTGATTCCCCCTACGAGCAGTACTTC; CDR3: CATSDSPYEQYF
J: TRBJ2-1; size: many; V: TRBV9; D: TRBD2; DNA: TGTGCCAGCAGCGTAGGCCGGGTAGCGGGAGCACATGAGCAGTTCTTC; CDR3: CASSVGRVAGAHEQFF
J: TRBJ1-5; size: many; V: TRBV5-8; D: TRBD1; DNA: TGTGCCAGCAGCACCGGGACAGGCGGTCAGCCCCAGCATTTT; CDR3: CASSTGTGGQPQHF
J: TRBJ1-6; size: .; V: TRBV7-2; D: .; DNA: TGTGCCAGCAGCTCCGGGGGCCTCTCAAATTCACCCCTCCACTTT; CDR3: CASSSGGLSNSPLHF
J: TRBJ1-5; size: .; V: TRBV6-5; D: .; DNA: TGTGCCAGCAGTTATGACACCCATAGCAATCAGCCCCAGCATTTT; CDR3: CASSYDTHSNQPQHF
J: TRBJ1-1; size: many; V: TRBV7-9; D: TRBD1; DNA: TGTGCCAGCAGCTTAGCCCCGGACAGGGAAGCTTTCTTT; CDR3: CASSLAPDREAFF
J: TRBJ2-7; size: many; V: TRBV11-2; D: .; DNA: TGTGCCAGCAGCCCCAGGTCCTACGAGCAGTACTTC; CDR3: CASSPRSYEQYF
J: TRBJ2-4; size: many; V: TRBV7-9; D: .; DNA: TGTGCCAGCAGCTTATCCTGGGCCAAAAACATTCAGTACTTC; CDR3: CASSLSWAKNIQYF
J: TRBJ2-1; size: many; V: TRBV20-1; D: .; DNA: TGCAGTGCTATGGGTCCAGGGGCCTACAATGAGCAGTTCTTC; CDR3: CSAMGPGAYNEQFF
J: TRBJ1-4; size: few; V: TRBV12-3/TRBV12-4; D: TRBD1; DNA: TGTGCCAGCAGGAAGGGGGCGATCGATGAAAAACTGTTTTTT; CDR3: CASRKGAIDEKLFF
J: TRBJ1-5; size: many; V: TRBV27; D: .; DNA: TGTGCCAGCAGGTCCAGGGATCAGCCCCAGCATTTT; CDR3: CASRSRDQPQHF
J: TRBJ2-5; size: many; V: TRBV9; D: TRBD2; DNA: TGTGCCAGCGCTTTGGGGGGGGGGGAGACCCAGTACTTC; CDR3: CASALGGGETQYF
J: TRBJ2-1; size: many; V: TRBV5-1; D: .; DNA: TGCGCCAGCAGCTTGCGGGCTAGCGCGCAGCGAAGCTCCTACAATGAGCAGTTCTTC; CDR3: CASSLRASAQRSSYNEQFF
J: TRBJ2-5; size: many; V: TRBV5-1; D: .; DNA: TGCGCCAGCAGCGGGGGGGACAGGCCCAAAGAAGAGACCCAGTACTTC; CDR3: CASSGGDRPKEETQYF
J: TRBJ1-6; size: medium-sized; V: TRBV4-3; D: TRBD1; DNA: TGCGCCAGCAGCCAAGTAGCCGGGACAGGGGTTTTACCCCTCCACTTT; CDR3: CASSQVAGTGVLPLHF
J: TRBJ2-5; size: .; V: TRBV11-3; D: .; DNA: TGTGCCAGCAGCTTAGGGGGAGCCCAGTACTTC; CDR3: CASSLGGAQYF
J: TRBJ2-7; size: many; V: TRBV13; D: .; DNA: TGTGCCAGCGCGGGCTCCTACGAGCAGTACTTC; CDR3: CASAGSYEQYF
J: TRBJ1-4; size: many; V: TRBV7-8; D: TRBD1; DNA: TGTGCCAGCAGCTTAAGGAAACAGGGGAACGAAAAACTGTTTTTT; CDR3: CASSLRKQGNEKLFF